These T cell receptor beta chains were read from a single sample in a study of siplizumab effects on memory and regulatory T cells. Generated by immunoSEQ multiplex PCR, the TCRdb table keeps only in-frame clones and is missing some. This sample has 90,000 to 120,000 clones, with about 94% found just once. Sequencing was carried out using Tregs sorted from blood. All receptors come from a human donor in good health. CDR3s include the opening cysteine and the closing phenylalanine or tryptophan. The D gene is left open where the match is weak. A clone size is listed for some rows: how often the clone was seen (once, few, many), or a class if it is expanded.

TRBJ2-3,TRBV29-1,-,-,TGCAGCGTTGGGTTACGGAAACTCACAGATACGCAGTATTTT,CSVGLRKLTDTQYF
TRBJ2-7,TRBV4-1,TRBD2,-,TGCGCCAGCAGCCAACCCAAACTAGCGGGAGATTTAAGGGAGCAGTACTTC,CASSQPKLAGDLREQYF
TRBJ2-1,TRBV9,TRBD2,-,TGTGCCAGCAGCGGCCAACGGCGGGAGTCCTTTGTCAATGAGCAGTTCTTC,CASSGQRRESFVNEQFF
TRBJ2-3,TRBV6-5,-,-,TGTGCCAGCAGGACGAGGCGGACCGGCACAGATACGCAGTATTTT,CASRTRRTGTDTQYF
TRBJ1-1,TRBV14,-,-,TGTGCCAGCAGCCAAGGTAGGGGGATGAACACTGAAGCTTTCTTT,CASSQGRGMNTEAFF
TRBJ2-7,TRBV6-5,-,-,TGTGCCAGCAAACCTCATGGGGGTGCGGGCTACGAGCAGTACTTC,CASKPHGGAGYEQYF
TRBJ2-7,TRBV4-1,-,-,TGCGCCAGCAGCCAAGATTCGGACTACGAGCAGTACTTC,CASSQDSDYEQYF
TRBJ2-7,TRBV7-9,TRBD1,-,TGTGCCAGCAGCCCCTGGACAGGGGGCGATGAGCAGTACTTC,CASSPWTGGDEQYF
TRBJ1-5,TRBV6-1,TRBD1,-,TGTGCCAGCAGCCCCACAGGGGTGTGGAATCAGCCCCAGCATTTT,CASSPTGVWNQPQHF
TRBJ1-1,TRBV6-6,-,-,TGTGCCAGCAGTTTGATACCTTACACTGAAGCTTTCTTT,CASSLIPYTEAFF
TRBJ2-7,TRBV25-1,TRBD1,-,TGTGCCAGCAGTGGGGACAGGGGGCCCTACGAGCAGTACTTC,CASSGDRGPYEQYF
TRBJ1-2,TRBV29-1,-,-,TGCAGCGTTGATTTGGCGGGAATCGGTGGCTACACCTTC,CSVDLAGIGGYTF
TRBJ2-7,TRBV2,TRBD1,-,TGTGCCAGCAAGGCTAGGACAGGGGGCCGAGAGCAGTACTTC,CASKARTGGREQYF
TRBJ2-2,TRBV15,-,-,TGTGCCACCAGCAGGAGGGACCGCGCTGGGGAGCTGTTTTTT,CATSRRDRAGELFF
TRBJ2-5,TRBV7-9,-,-,TGTGCCAGCAGCTTAGCGGGGGCCCGGGGCCAAGAGACCCAGTACTTC,CASSLAGARGQETQYF
TRBJ2-2,TRBV10-3,-,-,TGTGCCATCAGTCCTCCGGGAACCGGGGAGCTGTTTTTT,CAISPPGTGELFF
TRBJ2-7,TRBV5-1,-,-,TGCGCCAGCAGCGACAGCTACTACGAGCAGTACTTC,CASSDSYYEQYF
TRBJ2-7,TRBV15,TRBD1,-,TGTGCCACCAGCAGATCCCTTGGACAGGGGGTCGTAAGCGAGCAGTACTTC,CATSRSLGQGVVSEQYF
TRBJ1-1,TRBV5-4,-,-,TGTGCCAGCAGCCGGGCCCAGGGCGACACTGAAGCTTTCTTT,CASSRAQGDTEAFF
TRBJ1-2,TRBV20-1,TRBD1,-,TGCAGGGGGACAGGGGCTGAGGGCTACACCTTC,CRGTGAEGYTF
TRBJ1-1,TRBV12-5,TRBD1,-,TGTGCTAGTGGGACAGGGCTGTTCACTGAAGCTTTCTTT,CASGTGLFTEAFF
TRBJ2-1,TRBV4-1,TRBD2,-,TGCGCCAGCAGCCAAGCAACTAGCGGGAGCATTCACAATGAGCAGTTCTTC,CASSQATSGSIHNEQFF
TRBJ2-1,TRBV11-3,TRBD2,-,TGTGCCAGCAGTTTTAGCGGGAGGGCCATTGGGCAGTTCTTC,CASSFSGRAIGQFF
TRBJ1-4,TRBV7-9,-,few,TGTGCCAGCAGTAAGACAACTAATGAAAAACTGTTTTTT,CASSKTTNEKLFF
TRBJ2-2,TRBV19,TRBD2,-,TGTGCCAGTAGTAAGCTAGCGGGAGGGTACACCGGGGAGCTGTTTTTT,CASSKLAGGYTGELFF
TRBJ2-7,TRBV18,TRBD1,-,TGTGCCAGCTCAAATGACAGGGCCTCCTACGAGCAGTACTTC,CASSNDRASYEQYF
TRBJ1-2,TRBV2,-,few,TGTGCCAGCAGTGTCTACTATGGCTACACCTTC,CASSVYYGYTF
TRBJ2-1,TRBV10-3,TRBD2,-,TGTGCCTCTTCCGGGCTAGCGGGGGGATTTTCCTACAATGAGCAGTTCTTC,CASSGLAGGFSYNEQFF
TRBJ2-2,TRBV7-2,-,-,TGTGCCAGCAGCCCTGGACTACACACCGGGGAGCTGTTTTTT,CASSPGLHTGELFF
TRBJ2-3,TRBV7-9,-,-,TGTGCCAGCAGCCGAACCGTGGAGGGCACAGATACGCAGTATTTT,CASSRTVEGTDTQYF
TRBJ1-1,TRBV20-1,-,few,TGCAGTGCTGACTCCTTGACTGAAGCTTTCTTT,CSADSLTEAFF
TRBJ1-1,TRBV9,-,-,TGTGCCAGCAGCGTAGGGGGCAGGAACACTGAAGCTTTCTTT,CASSVGGRNTEAFF
TRBJ1-3,TRBV9,-,-,TGTGCCAGCAGCGTCTCAGGGAGCGGAAACACCATATATTTT,CASSVSGSGNTIYF
TRBJ2-5,TRBV10-3,-,once,TGTGCCATCAGCTTCGGACCGTTCCAACAAGAGACCCAGTACTTC,CAISFGPFQQETQYF
TRBJ2-7,TRBV7-9,TRBD2,-,TGTGCCAGCAGCTTAAGCGGGGTCCACGAGCAGTACTTC,CASSLSGVHEQYF
TRBJ2-1,TRBV10-3,-,-,TGTGCCATCAGTGATGTCGGGAAATACTACAATGAGCAGTTCTTC,CAISDVGKYYNEQFF
TRBJ1-1,TRBV4-1,TRBD1,-,TGCGCCAGCAGCCAAGACGGGACAGGGAGTACTGAAGCTTTCTTT,CASSQDGTGSTEAFF
TRBJ1-2,TRBV18,-,-,TGTGCCAGCTCACCAGCCGCAGGTCTTAACTATGGCTACACCTTC,CASSPAAGLNYGYTF
TRBJ2-1,TRBV6-6,-,-,TGTGCCAGCAGTTATCCCGGGGGCCTGAATGAGCAGTTCTTC,CASSYPGGLNEQFF
TRBJ1-2,TRBV7-8,-,once,TGTGCCAGCAGCTTAGCGAGAGGGGCGCGCGGCTATGGCTACACCTTC,CASSLARGARGYGYTF
TRBJ2-3,TRBV18,-,-,TGTGCCAGCTCAACGGGGTTGGCAGATACGCAGTATTTT,CASSTGLADTQYF
TRBJ1-2,TRBV5-6,TRBD1,-,TGTGCCAGCAGCTTGATCTCACGTGGACCGACAGGGGACCGGTATGACTACACCTTC,CASSLISRGPTGDRYDYTF
TRBJ2-7,TRBV19,TRBD2,-,TGTGCCAGTAGTATGCTAGCGGGAACCTACGAGCAGTACTTC,CASSMLAGTYEQYF
TRBJ2-7,TRBV5-1,-,-,TGCGCCAGCAGCCCCCGGGGTTCTAGCGCCTCCTACGAGCAGTACTTC,CASSPRGSSASYEQYF
TRBJ1-2,TRBV15,-,-,TGTGCCACCAGCCTAGACAGTATCTATGGCTACACCTTC,CATSLDSIYGYTF
TRBJ2-1,TRBV14,-,-,TGTGCCAGCAGCCAAGAGCAGGGCTCCTACAATGAGCAGTTCTTC,CASSQEQGSYNEQFF
TRBJ2-5,TRBV5-1,-,-,TGCGCCAGCAGCTTGGCCATGGGCAGGGAGACCCAGTACTTC,CASSLAMGRETQYF
TRBJ1-6,TRBV18,-,-,TGTGCCAGCTCACCTTCGTGGGTTCTAAATTCACCCCTCCACTTT,CASSPSWVLNSPLHF
TRBJ2-5,TRBV5-6,TRBD2,-,TGTGCCAGCAGCTTGGAAGCGGGGGTCGAGACCCAGTACTTC,CASSLEAGVETQYF
TRBJ1-2,TRBV9,-,-,TGTGCCAGCAGCCACGGGACCAACGGGGGGGATGGCTACACCTTC,CASSHGTNGGDGYTF